The 32 T cell receptor beta chains below all came from one sample that was sequenced in a study of CD8 T cells in ankylosing spondylitis. TCRdb re-called the 5' RACE reads with MiXCR, one entry per CDR3 protein. The data show a few hundred thousand distinct CDR3 sequences, about 10% seen once. Sequenced material: blood, either unsorted or a sorted T cell fraction (not recorded which). The receptors were gathered from a male donor with ankylosing spondylitis or in good health (not recorded which).

The V gene is TRBV19, the J gene TRBJ1-5; D unclear. Trimming took 7 bases from V and 0 from J, leaving 13 bases between them. From germline, CDR1 is LNHDA and CDR2 SQIVND (reference sequence). The CDR3 runs to 15 residues. Here the CDR3 DNA reads TGTGCCAGTATTCCAGGCCCGTATAGCAATCAGCCCCAGCATTTT. It encodes CASIPGPYSNQPQHF.

This clonotype was seen ten or more times. The chain joins TRBV12-3 or TRBV12-4 to TRBJ1-1; tentatively, D is TRBD1 (5 bases). V dropped 6 bases and J dropped 4 bases, with 12 bases sitting between them. There are 13 residues in the CDR3. The CDR3 DNA reads as TGTGCCAGCAGCTTCCTCGACAGCACTGAAGCTTTCTTT. Its translation: CASSFLDSTEAFF.

This clonotype was seen a few times. The chain links TRBV4-1 to TRBJ2-3, with D possibly TRBD2 on 6 matching bases. Trimming left V 1 base short and J 3 bases short, with 11 bases between. The CDR3 has 15 amino acids. Germline assignment: CDR1 MGHRA and CDR2 YSYEKL. CDR3 residues: CASSQASRGTDTQYF. The CDR3 DNA sequence: TGCGCCAGCAGCCAAGCGTCGCGGGGAACAGATACGCAGTATTTT.

This chain uses TRBV7-9 with TRBJ2-7; 7 nucleotides match TRBD2. The CDR3 consists of 15 residues. Germline V gives CDR1 SEHNR, CDR2 FQNEAQ (reference sequence). V dropped 5 bases and J dropped 2; count of bases not matched to a gene: 9. This CDR3 reads CASSASGTRPYEQYF. Written as DNA, the CDR3 is TGTGCCAGCAGCGCTAGCGGAACCCGGCCCTACGAGCAGTACTTC.

The chain carries TRBV4-1 and TRBJ2-1, with D perhaps TRBD1 or TRBD2 (7 bases each). From germline, CDR1 is MGHRA and CDR2 YSYEKL. The CDR3 has 14 amino acids. V was cut by 2 bases and J by 9 bases, with 14 bases left in between. The CDR3 DNA reads TGCGCCAGCAGCCAACCTCTCAGGGGGGGTGAGCAGTTCTTC. This gives the protein CASSQPLRGGEQFF.

This clonotype was counted at least ten times. The genes are TRBV12-3 or TRBV12-4 and TRBJ1-2, with D unclear. The V and J ends lost 4 bases and 4 bases respectively, with 10 bases between them. This CDR3 has 13 residues. The CDR3 DNA reads as TGTGCCAGCAGTTCGAAGGGAAGCTATGGCTACACCTTC. This gives the protein CASSSKGSYGYTF.

Worth noting for this clonotype: Germline and junction disagree at one end, which may indicate a read error. The chain links TRBV12-3 or TRBV12-4 to TRBJ2-3; 12 bases map to TRBD2. The CDR3 extends over 15 amino acids. The CDR3 protein is CASSLAGGRPDTQYF. In nucleotides, the CDR3 is TGTGCCAGCAGTCTAGCGGGAGGGAGGCCAGATACGCAGTATTTT.

This clonotype was counted at least ten times. This chain links TRBV29-1 with TRBJ2-2; no clear D. V gave up 7 bases and J gave up 3 bases, with 15 bases separating them. The CDR3 extends over 14 amino acids. Per the germline V gene, CDR1 is SQVTM and CDR2 is ANQGSEA. CDR3 sequence (DNA): TGCAGCGCACGAGAGGTCGACGACACCGGGGAGCTGTTTTTT. This encodes CSAREVDDTGELFF.

This clonotype was seen many times. This chain uses TRBV5-5 with TRBJ2-5; unclear D gene. Germline CDR1 is SGHKS and CDR2 is YYEKEE (reference sequence). CDR3 length: 11 residues. The V end lost 3 bases, the J end lost 5 bases, and 5 bases lay between the germline ends. CDR3 sequence reads: CASSWWETQYF. The CDR3 DNA reads TGTGCCAGCAGCTGGTGGGAGACCCAGTACTTC.

This clonotype was recorded at least ten times. The chain joins TRBV6-2 or TRBV6-3 to TRBJ2-1, with 7 bases fitting TRBD1. V lost 8 bases, J lost 5 bases, and 6 bases stayed unmatched. This CDR3 contains 13 residues. Germline values: CDR1 MNHEY, CDR2 SVGEGT. CDR3 residues: CASRVGGHNEQFF. The CDR3 DNA sequence: TGTGCCAGCCGGGTAGGGGGCCACAATGAGCAGTTCTTC.

This chain uses TRBV24-1 with TRBJ2-5; D is perhaps TRBD1 (6 bases). The germline gives CDR1 KGHDR, CDR2 SFDVKD. V lost 3 bases and J lost 6, with 16 bases in between. The CDR3 has 15 residues. CDR3 protein: CATSDDETGTKTQYF. CDR3 nucleotides: TGTGCCACCAGTGATGATGAAACAGGGACGAAGACCCAGTACTTC.

This clonotype appeared a few times. A read error may be the cause here, since a much bigger clone is one base away. The genes are TRBV4-1 and TRBJ1-1; D perhaps matches TRBD1 (5 bases). Germline V CDR1 and CDR2: MGHRA, YSYEKL. There are 16 residues in the CDR3. The CDR3 nucleotides are TGCGTCAGCAGCCTTAACTGGACACACATGAACACTGAAGCTTTCTTT. It translates to CVSSLNWTHMNTEAFF.

This clonotype was seen ten or more times. V is TRBV5-1 and J is TRBJ2-7; D is unresolved. The CDR3 runs 11 residues. Germline V CDR1 and CDR2: SGHRS, YFSETQ. V lost 4 bases to trimming and J lost 1 base, with 3 bases between them. CDR3 amino acids: CASSVSYEQYF. CDR3 DNA: TGCGCCAGCAGCGTTTCCTACGAGCAGTACTTC.

This clonotype was observed many times. J is TRBJ2-1 and V is TRBV29-1; D gene uncertain. This CDR3 is built from 10 residues. Trimming removed 7 bases from V and 7 bases from J, with 8 bases in between. Looked up from germline, CDR1 is SQVTM and CDR2 is ANQGSEA. In nucleotides, the CDR3 is TGCAGCGGGACCTTTAATGAGCAGTTCTTC. Translation: CSGTFNEQFF.

This chain uses TRBV5-6 with TRBJ1-3, with a tentative D call TRBD1 (5 bases). Germline loops: CDR1 SGHDT, CDR2 YYEEEE. The CDR3 consists of 14 residues. V lost 9 bases to trimming and J lost 3 bases, with 16 bases between them. CDR3 DNA: TGTGCCATGAGCCCCCGGGGGATTGGAAACACCATATATTTT. It encodes CAMSPRGIGNTIYF.

This clonotype was detected only a few times. The chain combines TRBV4-1 with TRBJ2-1; the D gene is possibly TRBD2 (6 bases). V lost 6 bases and J 0 bases, leaving 12 bases between the germline ends. Per germline, CDR1 MGHRA and CDR2 YSYEKL. The CDR3 covers 15 residues. The CDR3 nucleotides are TGCGCCAGCAGGGAGGGTACCTCCTCCTACAATGAGCAGTTCTTC. It is translated as CASREGTSSYNEQFF.

The chain joins TRBV7-2 to TRBJ1-4; D is unresolved. Germline CDR1 SGHTA, CDR2 FQGNSA. This CDR3 spans 15 amino acids. Deletions cut 1 base from V and 8 bases from J, with 14 bases between. CDR3 sequence: CASSLVAAGREKLFF. The CDR3 DNA reads TGTGCCAGCAGCTTAGTGGCGGCAGGAAGAGAAAAACTGTTTTTT.

In this sample, this clonotype turned up many times. The chain employs TRBV13 and TRBJ2-1, with D perhaps matching TRBD1 (5 bases). Trimming pared 5 bases from V and 1 base from J, leaving 12 bases between. The CDR3 totals 15 residues. Per the germline V gene, CDR1 is PRHDT and CDR2 is FYEKMQ (reference sequence). The CDR3 DNA sequence: TGTGCCAGCAGCCCCAGGGCCCAATCCTACAATGAGCAGTTCTTC. Its protein is CASSPRAQSYNEQFF. The full variable domain, rest sourced from reference TRBV13 and TRBJ2-1, is AAGVIQSPRHLIKEKRETATLKCYPIPRHDTVYWYQQGPGQDPQFLISFYEKMQSDKGSIPDRFSAQQFSDYHSELNMSSLELGDSALYFCASSPRAQSYNEQFFGPGTRLTVL.

The V and J genes are TRBV10-3 and TRBJ1-5; D remains ambiguous. Trimming stripped 0 bases from V and 0 bases from J, with 6 bases between. This CDR3 comprises 15 residues. Per the germline V gene, CDR1 is ENHRY and CDR2 is SYGVKD. The CDR3 sequence is CAISESRDSNQPQHF. CDR3 sequence (DNA): TGTGCCATCAGTGAGTCGCGTGATAGCAATCAGCCCCAGCATTTT.

This clonotype has only a few counts. The chain recombines TRBV19 with TRBJ2-1, with 9 bases matching TRBD2. The V and J ends lost 3 bases and 8 bases, in that order; junction bases with no gene match: 11. Looked up from germline, CDR1 is LNHDA and CDR2 is SQIVND (reference sequence). This CDR3 region has 16 residues. The CDR3 reads CASSILRQGGGDEQFF. The CDR3 DNA reads TGTGCCAGTAGTATCCTCCGACAGGGCGGGGGGGATGAGCAGTTCTTC.

This clonotype was observed a few times. The rearrangement links TRBV3-1 to TRBJ2-1; TRBD2 is a possible D gene (5 bases). Trimming stripped 10 bases from V and 6 bases from J, with 16 bases between. The CDR3 runs to 13 residues. The germline gives CDR1 LGHDT, CDR2 YNNKEL (reference sequence). DNA of the CDR3: TGTGCCACCTCCGACGGGAATCGCAATGAGCAGTTCTTC. Translation: CATSDGNRNEQFF.

The DNA for the CDR3 is TGTGCCAGCTGGAGGATGGGAACCACAGATACGCAGTATTTT. Its protein is CASWRMGTTDTQYF. The chain recombines TRBV7-2 with TRBJ2-3; D might be TRBD2 (5 bases). In germline, CDR1 is SGHTA, CDR2 FQGNSA. V gave up 8 bases and J gave up 2 bases, with 14 bases separating them. The CDR3 is made up of 14 amino acids.

This clonotype was observed many times. The CDR3 loop reads CASSVVVGRESGELFF. CDR3 nucleotide sequence: TGTGCCAGCAGCGTAGTTGTCGGGAGGGAATCCGGGGAGCTGTTTTTT. V usage is TRBV9 and J usage is TRBJ2-2, with 8 positions matching TRBD2. In germline, CDR1 is SGDLS, CDR2 YYNGEE. V dropped 0 bases and J dropped 6; count of bases not matched to a gene: 7. The CDR3 totals 16 residues. The complete variable domain, with remaining parts taken from reference TRBV9 and TRBJ2-2, reads DSGVTQTPKHLITATGQRVTLRCSPRSGDLSVYWYQQSLDQGLQFLIQYYNGEERAKGNILERFSAQQFPDLHSELNLSSLELGDSALYFCASSVVVGRESGELFFGEGSRLTVL.

The table lists this clonotype with many counts. The V and J genes are TRBV7-2 and TRBJ2-1; maybe TRBD1 (7 bases). This CDR3 is 13 amino acids long. Germline lookup yields CDR1 SGHTA and CDR2 FQGNSA. V dropped 10 bases and J dropped 2 bases, with 12 bases sitting between them. The CDR3 coding sequence is TGTGCCACCAGGGGGGCAGCCTACAATGAGCAGTTCTTC. Translation: CATRGAAYNEQFF.

J is TRBJ2-3 and V is TRBV4-2, with TRBD2 matching over 9 bases. The V and J ends lost 0 bases and 3 bases, in that order; junction bases with no gene match: 7. The CDR3 sequence is 17 residues long. Germline lookup yields CDR1 LGHNA and CDR2 YNFKEQ. CDR3 coding DNA: TGTGCCAGCAGCCAAGATTCCAGCGGGGGGCAAACAGATACGCAGTATTTT. It codes for CASSQDSSGGQTDTQYF.

This clonotype was counted at least ten times. This chain links TRBV20-1 with TRBJ2-3; tentatively, D is TRBD2 (6 bases). Trimming pared 5 bases from V and 4 bases from J, leaving 22 bases between. Germline assignment: CDR1 DFQATT and CDR2 SNEGSKA (reference sequence). The CDR3 loop spans 16 amino acids. DNA for the CDR3: TGCAGTGCTTATCTTCCCCGGCGGGGTACCGCAGATACGCAGTATTTT. This encodes CSAYLPRRGTADTQYF.

This clonotype was observed many times. This chain uses TRBV28 with TRBJ2-7, with D tentatively TRBD1 (6 bases). Germline V gene lookup returns CDR1 MDHEN and CDR2 SYDVKM. Trimming left V 10 bases short and J 3 bases short, with 16 bases between. The CDR3 has 13 amino acids. CDR3 nucleotides: TGTGCCACCTCGACAGGACCCATCTACGAGCAGTACTTC. Protein: CATSTGPIYEQYF.

This clonotype was counted at least ten times. V and J are TRBV7-2 and TRBJ2-1; D remains ambiguous. Germline V gene lookup returns CDR1 SGHTA and CDR2 FQGNSA. The CDR3 spans 14 residues. With 5 bases removed from V and 1 base from J, the gap between germline ends came to 9 bases. CDR3 in DNA: TGTGCCAGCAGCAGAGATCAGTCCTACAATGAGCAGTTCTTC. Protein product: CASSRDQSYNEQFF.

This clonotype appeared many times. This chain uses TRBV6-1 with TRBJ2-3; D is ambiguous. CDR3 size: 13 residues. Trimming shortened V by 6 bases and J by 1 base, and 8 bases separated the two germline ends. CDR1 is MNHNS, CDR2 SASEGT, per germline. The CDR3 reads CASRRLGTDTQYF. CDR3 DNA sequence: TGTGCCAGCAGAAGGCTGGGCACAGATACGCAGTATTTT.

This clonotype appeared many times. The chain combines TRBV5-5 with TRBJ2-7; no firm D call. There are 11 residues in the CDR3. Germline loops: CDR1 SGHKS, CDR2 YYEKEE (reference sequence). V lost 2 bases and J lost 4, with 4 bases in between. Here the CDR3 reads CASSLPYEQYF. Written as DNA, the CDR3 is TGTGCCAGCAGCTTACCGTACGAGCAGTACTTC.

V gene TRBV3-1 combines with J gene TRBJ2-1, with 13 bases identical to TRBD2. J gave up 9 bases and V 3 bases, and 8 bases lay outside the gene matches. The CDR3 extends over 16 amino acids. Germline CDR1 is LGHDT and CDR2 is YNNKEL (reference sequence). The CDR3 DNA follows: TGTGCCAGCAGCCACTTATCGGGACTAGCGGGACGTGAGCAGTTCTTC. It is translated as CASSHLSGLAGREQFF.

Many counts were recorded for this clonotype. The rearrangement uses TRBV5-1 and TRBJ2-5, with no clear D. V lost 0 bases and J lost 1, with 7 bases in between. The CDR3 is made up of 14 amino acids. The germline V gene has CDR1 SGHRS and CDR2 YFSETQ. CDR3: CASSLVQSQETQYF. DNA for the CDR3: TGCGCCAGCAGCTTGGTTCAGTCCCAAGAGACCCAGTACTTC.